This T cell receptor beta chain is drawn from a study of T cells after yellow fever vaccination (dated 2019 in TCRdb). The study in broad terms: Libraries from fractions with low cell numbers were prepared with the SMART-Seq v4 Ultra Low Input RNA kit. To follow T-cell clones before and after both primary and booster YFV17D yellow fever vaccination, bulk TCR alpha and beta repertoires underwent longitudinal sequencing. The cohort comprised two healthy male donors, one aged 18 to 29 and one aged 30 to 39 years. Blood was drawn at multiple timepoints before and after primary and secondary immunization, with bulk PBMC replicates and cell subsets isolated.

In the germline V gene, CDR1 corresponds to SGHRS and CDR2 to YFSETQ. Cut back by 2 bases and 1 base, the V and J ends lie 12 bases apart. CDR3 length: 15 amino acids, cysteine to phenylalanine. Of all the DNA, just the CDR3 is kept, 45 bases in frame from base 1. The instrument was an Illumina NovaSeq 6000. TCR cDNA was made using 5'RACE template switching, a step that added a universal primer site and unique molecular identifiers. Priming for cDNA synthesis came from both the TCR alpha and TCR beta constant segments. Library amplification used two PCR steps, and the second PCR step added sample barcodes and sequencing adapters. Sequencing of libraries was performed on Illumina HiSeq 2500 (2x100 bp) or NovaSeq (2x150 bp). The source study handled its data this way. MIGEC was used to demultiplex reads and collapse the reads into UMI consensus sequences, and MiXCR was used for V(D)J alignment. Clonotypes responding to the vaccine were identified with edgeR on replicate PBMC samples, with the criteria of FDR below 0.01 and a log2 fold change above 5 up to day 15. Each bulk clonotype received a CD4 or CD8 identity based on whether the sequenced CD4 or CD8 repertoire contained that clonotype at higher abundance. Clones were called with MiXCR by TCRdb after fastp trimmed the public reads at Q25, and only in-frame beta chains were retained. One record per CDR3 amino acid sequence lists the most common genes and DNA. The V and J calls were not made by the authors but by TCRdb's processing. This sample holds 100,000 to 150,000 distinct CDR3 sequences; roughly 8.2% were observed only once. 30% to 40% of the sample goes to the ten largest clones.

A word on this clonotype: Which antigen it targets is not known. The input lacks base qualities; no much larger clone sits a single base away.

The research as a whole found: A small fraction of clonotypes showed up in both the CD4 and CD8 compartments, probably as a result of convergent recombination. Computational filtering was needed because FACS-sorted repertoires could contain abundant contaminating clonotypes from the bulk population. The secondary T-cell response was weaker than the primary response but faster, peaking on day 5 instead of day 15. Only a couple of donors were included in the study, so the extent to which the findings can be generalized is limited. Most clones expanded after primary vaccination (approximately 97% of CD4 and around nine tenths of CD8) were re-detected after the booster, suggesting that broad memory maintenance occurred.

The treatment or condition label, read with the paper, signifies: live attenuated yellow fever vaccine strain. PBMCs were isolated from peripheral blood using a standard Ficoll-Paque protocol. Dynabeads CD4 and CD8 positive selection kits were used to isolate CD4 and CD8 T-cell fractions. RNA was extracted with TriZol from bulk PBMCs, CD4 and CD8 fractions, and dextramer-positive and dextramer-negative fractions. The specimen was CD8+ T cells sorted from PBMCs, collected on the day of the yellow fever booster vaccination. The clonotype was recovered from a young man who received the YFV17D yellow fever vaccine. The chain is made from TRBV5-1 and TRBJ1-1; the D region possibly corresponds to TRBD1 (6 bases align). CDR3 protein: CASSFVGGPNTEAFF. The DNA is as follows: TGCGCCAGCAGCTTTGTAGGGGGACCGAACACTGAAGCTTTCTTT.